Sequencing of this T cell receptor (beta chain) was carried out in a study of blood T cell repertoires in COVID-19. Turning to the study itself: Whether acute or convalescent, the COVID-19 samples came from the United States, Italy and Spain. Sources were T cells, B-cell-depleted T cells, or PBMCs; the material itself was cDNA or gDNA.

The germline V gene has CDR1 KGHSH and CDR2 LQKENI. The CDR3 is 15 amino acids. The V and J ends lost 6 bases and 3 bases, in that order; junction bases with no gene match: 6. Original handling: Quantification of nucleated cells was approximated via reference gene primer amplification. Measured with immunoSEQ multiplex PCR; TCRdb has only the in-frame clones, and not every one. V and J calls and clone size are those listed in that table; D and trimming were worked out from the DNA. Of more than 110,000 clones in the sample, 85% to 90% were seen once. The chain links TRBV18 to TRBJ1-5; 9 nucleotides match TRBD1. The sample consisted of peripheral blood. The receptor comes from a man aged 60 to 75 with active or convalescent COVID-19. DNA of the CDR3: TGTGCCAGCTCCGAGGGACAGGGTAACAATCAGCCCCAGCATTTT. Translated: CASSEGQGNNQPQHF.